This entry concerns a single T cell receptor beta chain. This sample was taken from a study of cytomegalovirus exposure and HLA in healthy donors. Profiling relied on immunoSEQ multiplex PCR, and the TCRdb table lists in-frame clones only, not all of them. Seen here are some 340,000 clones, roughly nine tenths observed once, and the top ten hold over 1%. Per germline, CDR1 GTSNPN and CDR2 SVGIG (reference sequence). This CDR3 spans 14 amino acids. Trimming removed 4 bases from V and 6 bases from J, with 19 bases in between. V is TRBV30 and J is TRBJ2-7, with a tentative D call TRBD2 (6 bases). This sequence was found in a woman aged 30 to 39 in good health and CMV-seropositive. The sample comprised PBMCs. CDR3 sequence: CAWTEGTPGGEQYF. The DNA for the CDR3 is TGTGCCTGGACTGAAGGGACTCCCGGTGGCGAGCAGTACTTC.